The 18 T cell receptor beta chains presented below share a single source sample, sequenced in a study of T cells after yellow fever vaccination. One entry per CDR3 protein, called by TCRdb with MiXCR from the 5' RACE reads. The sample carries 500,000 to 650,000 distinct CDR3 sequences, 9% to 15% recorded once. The sample consisted of PBMCs, taken on the day of the yellow fever booster vaccination. These TCRs come from a man aged 25 to 40 who received the YFV17D yellow fever vaccine.

This clonotype came up a few times. The chain uses TRBV5-6 and TRBJ2-1; no reliable D call. Germline values: CDR1 SGHDT, CDR2 YYEEEE. The CDR3 totals 13 residues. Trimming stripped 0 bases from V and 6 bases from J, with 7 bases between. CDR3 protein: CASSLATFNEQFF. The CDR3 nucleotides read TGTGCCAGCAGCTTGGCTACTTTCAATGAGCAGTTCTTC.

The table lists this clonotype with many counts. The chain carries TRBV6-6 and TRBJ2-5; D gene unclear. Germline loops: CDR1 MNHNY, CDR2 SVGAGI (reference sequence). V was shortened by 4 bases and J by 4 bases, with 4 bases between the two germline ends. The CDR3 has 11 residues. CDR3 nucleotide sequence: TGTGCCAGCAGTTTCGTAGAGACCCAGTACTTC. As protein: CASSFVETQYF.

This clonotype was picked up many times. This chain links TRBV7-2 with TRBJ2-1; D is perhaps TRBD2 (8 bases). V was clipped by 5 bases and J by 8 bases, with 22 bases between them. The V gene's germline CDR1 is SGHTA and CDR2 FQGNSA. The CDR3 length is 16 residues. The CDR3 spells CASSRNRGLEVYEQFF. The CDR3 DNA is TGTGCCAGCAGCCGAAACAGGGGACTAGAAGTCTATGAGCAGTTCTTC.

This clonotype has ten or more counts. The chain employs TRBV7-6 and TRBJ2-7, with D possibly matching TRBD2 (6 bases). Per germline, CDR1 SGHVS and CDR2 FNYEAQ. Trimming removed 2 bases from V and 0 bases from J, with 8 bases in between. This CDR3 is built from 14 residues. The CDR3 sequence: CASSLIGSSYEQYF. CDR3 coding DNA: TGTGCCAGCAGCTTAATCGGGAGCTCCTACGAGCAGTACTTC.

V is TRBV6-5 and J is TRBJ1-2; D possibly corresponds to TRBD1 (5 bases). Germline lookup yields CDR1 MNHEY and CDR2 SVGAGI. The CDR3 covers 14 residues. V was clipped by 2 bases and J by 2 bases, with 9 bases between them. This CDR3 reads CASSYMGPNYGYTF. The CDR3, as DNA: TGTGCCAGCAGTTACATGGGGCCGAACTATGGCTACACCTTC.

The gene calls are TRBV6-4 and TRBJ1-5; D possibly corresponds to TRBD1 (6 bases). Germline V gives CDR1 MRHNA, CDR2 SNTAGT. CDR3 length: 14 residues. V dropped 4 bases and J dropped 5 bases, with 12 bases sitting between them. CDR3: CASSAGEKDQPQHF. CDR3 sequence (DNA): TGTGCCAGCAGTGCAGGGGAAAAGGATCAGCCCCAGCATTTT.

This clonotype was picked up one time. The genes are TRBV7-2 and TRBJ2-1, with 9 bases identical to TRBD2. J lost 11 bases, V lost 4 bases, and 6 bases had no gene match. CDR3 length: 13 amino acids. Looked up from germline, CDR1 is SGHTA and CDR2 is FQGNSA. In DNA form, the CDR3 reads TGTGCCAGCAGCTACGCTAGCGGGATTCAGCAGTTCTTC. Protein sequence: CASSYASGIQQFF.

As for this clonotype: Germline and junction disagree at one end, which may indicate a read error. The J gene is TRBJ1-2, the V gene TRBV27; no definite D call. Germline CDR1 reads MNHEY; CDR2 reads SMNVEV (reference sequence). The CDR3 length is 14 residues. For the CDR3, the DNA is TGTGCCAGCAGTGAGACGTCATTTCTCAATGGCTACATCTTC. Amino acid sequence: CASSETSFLNGYIF.

Only a few counts were recorded for this clonotype. The rearrangement joins TRBV6-1 to TRBJ2-1, with TRBD2 identical over 7 bases. Germline loops: CDR1 MNHNS, CDR2 SASEGT. V was clipped by 6 bases and J by 4 bases; unmatched bases: 6. The CDR3 consists of 14 residues. The CDR3 sequence is CASRDGTTYNEQFF. As DNA, the CDR3 is TGTGCCAGCAGGGATGGGACTACATACAATGAGCAGTTCTTC.

The chain links TRBV20-1 to TRBJ2-1, with D uncertain. With 6 bases removed from V and 4 bases from J, the gap between germline ends came to 7 bases. The CDR3 loop spans 11 amino acids. Germline V CDR1 and CDR2: DFQATT, SNEGSKA (reference sequence). CDR3 nucleotides: TGCAGTGCCGCCAAGTACAATGAGCAGTTCTTC. Its translation: CSAAKYNEQFF.

This clonotype was detected a few times. The gene calls are TRBV7-2 and TRBJ2-7; D perhaps matches TRBD1 (6 bases). This CDR3 comprises 13 residues. V was cut by 6 bases and J by 12 bases, with 21 bases left in between. CDR1 and CDR2 from the germline V gene are SGHTA and FQGNSA. CDR3 sequence reads: CASSPTGNVNVYF. As DNA, the CDR3 is TGTGCCAGCAGTCCAACAGGGAATGTAAATGTGTACTTC.

The sample holds many counts of this clonotype. This chain uses TRBV12-3 or TRBV12-4 with TRBJ1-1; D may be TRBD1 (5 bases). The CDR3 covers 13 residues. The ends were cut back, 5 bases at V and 5 bases at J, with 12 bases in the middle. The CDR3 loop reads CASSTLGDTEAFF. The CDR3 nucleotides read TGTGCCAGCAGTACCTTAGGGGATACTGAAGCTTTCTTT.

The chain combines TRBV5-1 with TRBJ2-5; 7 positions agree with TRBD2. This CDR3 has 15 amino acids. V shed 0 bases and J 5 bases; nucleotides not matched to a gene: 7. Germline assignment: CDR1 SGHRS and CDR2 YFSETQ. CDR3 DNA: TGCGCCAGCAGCTTGGAGGCGGGAGCTAGGGAGACCCAGTACTTC. It specifies CASSLEAGARETQYF. Full variable domain (outside the CDR3, taken from reference TRBV5-1 and TRBJ2-5): KAGVTQTPRYLIKTRGQQVTLSCSPISGHRSVSWYQQTPGQGLQFLFEYFSETQRNKGNFPGRFSGRQFSNSRSEMNVSTLELGDSALYLCASSLEAGARETQYFGPGTRLLVL.

V usage is TRBV10-3 and J usage is TRBJ2-3; a weak D match, TRBD2 (5 bases). The CDR3 is 16 amino acids. The V end was cut by 10 bases, the J end by 8 bases, with 28 bases between. The germline V gene encodes CDR1 ENHRY and CDR2 SYGVKD. Written as DNA, the CDR3 is TGTGCCACCAACGCGCTGGACTTATCCCGAGGCGTTACGCAGTATTTT. Its protein product is CATNALDLSRGVTQYF.

This clonotype has more than one count but fewer than ten. The chain has TRBV6-5 and TRBJ1-5; D is unclear. Germline CDR1 MNHEY, CDR2 SVGAGI. Trimming cost V 4 bases and J 11 bases, with 18 bases left between them. The CDR3 is made up of 14 amino acids. The CDR3 DNA reads TGTGCCAGCAGTTCCCTGACCCTGCTCTACTCCCAGCATTTT. Residues: CASSSLTLLYSQHF.

This clonotype was recorded a few times. J is TRBJ2-7 and V is TRBV5-5, with TRBD1 identical over 8 bases. The CDR3 is 16 residues long. Losses at the gene ends were 3 bases for V and 0 bases for J; bases not matched to a gene: 8. Germline V gene data show CDR1 as SGHKS and CDR2 as YYEKEE (reference sequence). CDR3 loop: CASSYRTGSSSYEQYF. The DNA for the CDR3 is TGTGCCAGCAGCTATCGGACAGGGTCCTCCTCCTACGAGCAGTACTTC.

This clonotype occurred a few times. The chain has TRBV7-9 and TRBJ1-5, with D possibly TRBD1 on 6 matching bases. The V end was cut by 3 bases, the J end by 5 bases, with 11 bases between. The CDR3 runs 14 residues. Per germline, CDR1 SEHNR and CDR2 FQNEAQ (reference sequence). CDR3 nucleotides: TGTGCCAGCAGCTTCCAGGGGAGGGATCAGCCCCAGCATTTT. This translates into CASSFQGRDQPQHF.

This clonotype was observed a handful of times. This rearrangement joins TRBV30 to TRBJ2-7, with D perhaps TRBD1 or TRBD2 (6 bases each). The CDR3 loop spans 12 amino acids. Trimming left V 1 base short and J 6 bases short, with 10 bases between. Germline CDR1 GTSNPN, CDR2 SVGIG (reference sequence). The DNA for the CDR3 is TGTGCCTGGAGTGAGGGGGAGGTCGAGCAGTACTTC. It yields the protein CAWSEGEVEQYF.